This TCR beta chain was sequenced in a study of follicular helper T cells after annual influenza vaccination. Only in-frame clones appear in the TCRdb table, and some are missing; sequencing was by immunoSEQ multiplex PCR. The data hold roughly 4,200 clones, with roughly 78% observed a single time. Time point denoted: 2015-2016 season, 7 days after influenza vaccination. The sample here was CXCR5+ CD38- circulating T follicular helper cells from blood, taken 7 days after influenza vaccination. Indicated subset: circulating Tfh, non-naive CD4+CXCR5+PD-1+ (ICOS+CD38+ or ICOS-CD38-). This TCR derives from an adult who received the influenza vaccine.

The CDR3 loop is CSAGQVMNTEAFF. CDR3 nucleotide sequence: TGCAGCGCTGGACAGGTAATGAACACTGAAGCTTTCTTT. This chain uses TRBV29-1 with TRBJ1-1; TRBD1 agrees at 7 bases. CDR1 and CDR2 from the germline V gene are SQVTM and ANQGSEA. CDR3 length: 13 amino acids. Trimming cost V 7 bases and J 0 bases; bases outside gene matches: 5.